Reported below is one T cell receptor (beta chain). Its antigen is still unknown. A second PCR, run for roughly 6 to 11 cycles, used a sample-barcoded 5' primer plus a J-beta primer mix. TCRdb passed the 5' RACE reads through MiXCR, listing each CDR3 protein once. Of more than 550,000 distinct CDR3 sequences in the sample, around a fifth were seen once. This record comes from a study of blood T cells in healthy people across ages. Study-wide results and limits: A strong correlation was found between TCR beta diversity and the percentage of naive T cells. Greater diversity and more naive CD4+ cells were seen in long-lived donors than in aged donors.

Per the germline V gene, CDR1 is LGHNA and CDR2 is YSLEER. The CDR3 has 14 residues. The V segment lost 2 bases and the J segment 6 bases; nucleotides outside the gene matches: 5. Researchers report isolating at least 6 million PBMCs per sample. Total RNA, at least 6 micrograms per sample, came from PBMCs. The V call is TRBV4-3, the J call TRBJ1-1; TRBD1 matches 8 bases. The specimen was blood. This TCR was sampled from a man aged 65-85 years in good health. The CDR3 nucleotides are TGCGCCAGCAGCCAAAGGACAGGGATTTCTGAAGCTTTCTTT. Protein product: CASSQRTGISEAFF.